This T cell receptor beta chain is drawn from a study of T cells in Graves' hyperthyroidism and ophthalmopathy. For the study at large: Peripheral blood sampling occurred at initial diagnosis, before any treatment.

The CDR3 length is 15 residues. Germline V lookup: CDR1 SNHLY, CDR2 FYNNEI. Amplified TCR beta CDR3 regions came from RNA transcripts. When the TCR CDR3 underwent first-round RT-PCR, the HTBI primer set was used. TCRdb used MiXCR to reprocess the multiplex PCR reads, holding one entry per CDR3 protein. The repertoire holds hundreds of thousands of distinct CDR3 sequences, with about a third as singletons. A single count supports this clonotype. An end of the junction does not agree with germline; a read error may underlie this. This receptor was taken from a woman aged 40 to 50 with Graves' hyperthyroidism. This sequence joins TRBV2 and TRBJ2-5; possible D gene TRBD2, 6 bases. The source material was blood. The CDR3 bases are TGTGCCAGCAGCCAAGGTGTGGGGACTCAAGAGGCCCAGTACTTC. Amino acids: CASSQGVGTQEAQYF.